Listed below are T cell receptor beta chains from one sample, sequenced in a study of cytomegalovirus exposure and HLA in healthy donors. Measured with immunoSEQ multiplex PCR; TCRdb has only the in-frame clones, and not every one. The data show some 160,000 clones, roughly 84% seen once. The sample comprised PBMCs. The source is a man aged 25-45 years in good health and CMV-seropositive. CDR3s include the opening cysteine and the closing phenylalanine or tryptophan. A D gene is named only where the DNA matches it firmly. The size entry is marked missing in some rows and otherwise reads once, few, many or a size class.

TGCGCCAGCAGCTTGGCTAGGACTAGGGGGGAGACCCAGTACTTC	CASSLARTRGETQYF	TRBV5-1	TRBJ2-5	.	.
TGTGCCAGCAGCAACCTCCGGGACACCGGGGAGCTGTTTTTT	CASSNLRDTGELFF	TRBV7-9	TRBJ2-2	.	.
TGTGCCTGGAGCGACAGGGCAGGGTCCTACGAGCAGTACTTC	CAWSDRAGSYEQYF	TRBV30	TRBJ2-7	TRBD1	.
TGTGCCAGCAGCTTAGGAGCGGTCCTCCAAGAGACCCAGTACTTC	CASSLGAVLQETQYF	TRBV7-9	TRBJ2-5	.	once
TGCGCCAGCAGCCAAACCAGGGGCGCAGCCATCGAAGCTAACTATGGCTACACCTTC	CASSQTRGAAIEANYGYTF	TRBV4-3	TRBJ1-2	.	.
TGCGCCAGCAGCTTAGAACCCGGGACAGGTGGCACTGAAGCTTTCTTT	CASSLEPGTGGTEAFF	TRBV5-1	TRBJ1-1	TRBD1	few
TGTGCCAGCAGCTCCCACTCGGGAGCGTACGAGCAGTACTTC	CASSSHSGAYEQYF	TRBV7-2	TRBJ2-7	.	.
TGCGCCAGCAGCCAACTGTGGGGACAGACTTTTGGAAAACTGTTTTTT	CASSQLWGQTFGKLFF	TRBV4-3	TRBJ1-4	TRBD1	.
TGTGCCAGCAGAACTAGCGGGCAGACTGGGGCCAACGTCCTGACTTTC	CASRTSGQTGANVLTF	TRBV6-6	TRBJ2-6	TRBD2	.
TGTGCCAGCAGCAATTCATCGGGCAGGGGGGCGAGGTACACTGAAGCTTTCTTT	CASSNSSGRGARYTEAFF	TRBV7-8	TRBJ1-1	TRBD1	.
TGTGCCAGCAGCTCAAGCGGGAGTGGGACAGATACGCAGTATTTT	CASSSSGSGTDTQYF	TRBV9	TRBJ2-3	TRBD2	.
TGCGCCAGCAGCTTGGAACTAGCGGCGAGCACAGATACGCAGTATTTT	CASSLELAASTDTQYF	TRBV5-1	TRBJ2-3	TRBD2	.
TGTGCCAGCAGCTTAGCCAGGAATAGCTCCTACAATGAGCAGTTCTTC	CASSLARNSSYNEQFF	TRBV11-2	TRBJ2-1	.	.
TGTGCCAGCACAGGGCTCTCTGGAAACACCATATATTTT	CASTGLSGNTIYF	TRBV2	TRBJ1-3	.	.
TGTGCCAGCAGTCCCCTTGGCAGGGCGAGGTCCTACGAGCAGTACTTC	CASSPLGRARSYEQYF	TRBV27	TRBJ2-7	.	.
TGTGCCAGCAGTCAGACAGGGCACCAGCCCCAGCATTTT	CASSQTGHQPQHF	TRBV27	TRBJ1-5	TRBD1	few
TGTGCCAGCAGCGTAGGTGGCAGGAACACCGGGGAGCTGTTTTTT	CASSVGGRNTGELFF	TRBV9	TRBJ2-2	.	.
TGTGCCAGCAGCGCACAGACAGTCACAGATACGCAGTATTTT	CASSAQTVTDTQYF	TRBV5-5	TRBJ2-3	.	.
TGCGCCAGCACCTCCGGCTATGGCTACACCTTC	CASTSGYGYTF	TRBV4-1	TRBJ1-2	.	.
TGTGCCAGCAGCTTAGCGGGGACTGCAAGCTCCTACGAGCAGTACTTC	CASSLAGTASSYEQYF	TRBV7-6	TRBJ2-7	.	.
TGTGCCAGTAGATTCGGACTAGATACAGATACGCAGTATTTT	CASRFGLDTDTQYF	TRBV19	TRBJ2-3	TRBD2	.
TGTGCCAGCAGCCCCCGGACTAGCGGGAGAGGCGAGCAGTACTTC	CASSPRTSGRGEQYF	TRBV5-8	TRBJ2-7	TRBD2	.
TGTGCCAGCAGGACTATTGGGGGGATTGATGAAAAACTGTTTTTT	CASRTIGGIDEKLFF	TRBV2	TRBJ1-4	.	.
TGTGCCAGCAGCTCGCAGGGGGAGGCTGAAGCTTTCTTT	CASSSQGEAEAFF	TRBV7-6	TRBJ1-1	TRBD1	.
TGTGCCAGTCAGCGGACAGGGCATCAGCCCCAGCATTTT	CASQRTGHQPQHF	TRBV6-5	TRBJ1-5	TRBD1	few
TGTGCCAGCAGTGATGACAGGAATTCACCCCTCCACTTT	CASSDDRNSPLHF	TRBV25-1	TRBJ1-6	.	.
TGTGCCAGCAGCTCGGGACTCCTTCCCGGGGAGCTGTTTTTT	CASSSGLLPGELFF	TRBV7-3	TRBJ2-2	.	.
TGTGCCAGCATCGGGACAGGGGGAGAGACCCAGTACTTC	CASIGTGGETQYF	TRBV2	TRBJ2-5	TRBD1	once
TGTGCCAGCACGTTGTCGACAGATACGCAGTATTTT	CASTLSTDTQYF	TRBV6-1	TRBJ2-3	.	.
TGTTCCAGCAGCTCCGACAGGGTAGGGGGCTACACCTTC	CSSSSDRVGGYTF	TRBV7-9	TRBJ1-2	TRBD1	.
TGTGCCAGCAGTTTAAGGGCAGGGGCGCTCTATGGCTACACCTTC	CASSLRAGALYGYTF	TRBV27	TRBJ1-2	.	.
TGTGCCAGTAGTTGGCCCCAGGGGTGGGGGACCCAAAACATTCAGTACTTC	CASSWPQGWGTQNIQYF	TRBV19	TRBJ2-4	.	.
TGTGCCAGCAGTGAAGCGCTCGGGATTGCTGGCTACACCTTC	CASSEALGIAGYTF	TRBV6-1	TRBJ1-2	.	.
TGCAGCGCTCTCAATAGCAGAGGAAACACCATATATTTT	CSALNSRGNTIYF	TRBV29-1	TRBJ1-3	.	.
TGTGCCAGCAGCTTGCGGTCCCAAGGACTAGCGGGAGACACAGATACGCAGTATTTT	CASSLRSQGLAGDTDTQYF	TRBV5-6	TRBJ2-3	TRBD2	.
TGTGCCAGCAGCCAGAACACTGAAGCTTTCTTT	CASSQNTEAFF	TRBV11-3	TRBJ1-1	.	.
TGTGCCAGCAGCCCACGGACTAGCGGGATAGCCCAAGAGACCCAGTACTTC	CASSPRTSGIAQETQYF	TRBV7-8	TRBJ2-5	TRBD2	.
TGTGCCAGTAGTGCCGACACCGGGACAGCCTACAATGAGCAGTTCTTC	CASSADTGTAYNEQFF	TRBV19	TRBJ2-1	TRBD1	.
TGTGCCAGCAGTTTCTCATCAGGAGGGAACACTGAAGCTTTCTTT	CASSFSSGGNTEAFF	TRBV6-5	TRBJ1-1	.	.
TGCGCCAGCAGCTTGCAGGGCCAGAACACTGAAGCTTTCTTT	CASSLQGQNTEAFF	TRBV5-1	TRBJ1-1	.	.
TGTGCCAGCAGCTTATCTAGCGGGAAATCCTACAATGAGCAGTTCTTC	CASSLSSGKSYNEQFF	TRBV7-6	TRBJ2-1	TRBD2	.
TGTGCCTGGAGTAGGGGTGGGAATGAGCAGTTCTTC	CAWSRGGNEQFF	TRBV30	TRBJ2-1	.	.
TGTGCCAGCAGCCCCTCAGGGTTAGGTGGCTACACCTTC	CASSPSGLGGYTF	TRBV7-9	TRBJ1-2	.	.
TGTGCCAGCAGCCCAATAGGACTAGCGGGAACCCAGTACTTC	CASSPIGLAGTQYF	TRBV7-3	TRBJ2-5	TRBD2	.
TGCGCCAGCAGCCCATCGGACTACGCCAATGAGCAGTTCTTC	CASSPSDYANEQFF	TRBV5-1	TRBJ2-1	.	once
TGTGCCAGCAGTGACGTCGACGACAGGGCCAACACTGAAGCTTTCTTT	CASSDVDDRANTEAFF	TRBV2	TRBJ1-1	TRBD1	.
TGTGCCAGCAGCTTAGCGGGCACAGGGGGAGACGGCTACACCTTC	CASSLAGTGGDGYTF	TRBV7-9	TRBJ1-2	TRBD1	.
TGTGCCAGCAGCCTACCCGGACTAGCGGGAAAAAATGAGCAGTTCTTC	CASSLPGLAGKNEQFF	TRBV7-3	TRBJ2-1	TRBD2	.
TGTGCCAGCAATACCCCCGGGACAGGGATCGCCGGGGAGCTGTTTTTT	CASNTPGTGIAGELFF	TRBV6-6	TRBJ2-2	TRBD1	once
TGCGCCAGCAGTCAGTCCGTTATCCCGGGAACCATCGTGGAGACCCAGTACTTC	CASSQSVIPGTIVETQYF	TRBV23-1	TRBJ2-5	.	.
TGTGCCAGCAGTCAACCCCCAGGGTTGACAGATACGCAGTATTTT	CASSQPPGLTDTQYF	TRBV5-4	TRBJ2-3	.	.
TGCGCCAGCAGTCAATCTTCAGGGGGCACCTACGAGCAGTACTTC	CASSQSSGGTYEQYF	TRBV4-1	TRBJ2-7	TRBD1	.
TGTGCCAGCAGCTTGGCCGGGACAGGGGGAGGGGAGACCCAGTACTTC	CASSLAGTGGGETQYF	TRBV5-8	TRBJ2-5	TRBD1	.
TGTGCCTTAGGGCTAGCGGATTACAATGAGCAGTTCTTC	CALGLADYNEQFF	TRBV7-9	TRBJ2-1	TRBD2	.
TGTGCCAGTAGTATGTCAGCGGGAGCTAGCACAGATACGCAGTATTTT	CASSMSAGASTDTQYF	TRBV19	TRBJ2-3	TRBD2	.
TGTGCCAGCAGCTTAGAAAGCGGGAGGCCCCGAGATACGCAGTATTTT	CASSLESGRPRDTQYF	TRBV7-9	TRBJ2-3	TRBD2	.